The rows below give T cell receptor beta chains drawn from one sample of a study of cytomegalovirus exposure and HLA in healthy donors. The repertoire was sequenced with immunoSEQ multiplex PCR; TCRdb's copy has only in-frame clones and lacks some. The sample carries 150,000 to 200,000 clones, 60% to 75% recorded once. Specimen: PBMCs. The source is a woman aged 45-65 years in good health and CMV-seropositive. Both conserved end residues are part of each CDR3. A D gene is named only where the DNA matches it firmly. The listing skips clone size in some rows; elsewhere it reads once, few, many or a size class.

v_call: TRBV7-9
d_call: TRBD1
clone_size: NA
j_call: TRBJ1-4
cdr3_aa: CASSSAWGQLNEKLFF

v_call: TRBV9
d_call: TRBD1
clone_size: NA
j_call: TRBJ2-7
cdr3_aa: CASSPFGQGAGYEQYF

v_call: TRBV6-4
d_call: NA
clone_size: NA
j_call: TRBJ1-5
cdr3_aa: CASRDPWPQHF

v_call: TRBV2
d_call: TRBD1
clone_size: few
j_call: TRBJ1-2
cdr3_aa: CASLPDRVGYGYTF

v_call: TRBV6-1
d_call: NA
clone_size: NA
j_call: TRBJ1-1
cdr3_aa: CATSINGGTEAFF

v_call: TRBV7-6
d_call: TRBD1
clone_size: NA
j_call: TRBJ1-5
cdr3_aa: CASSPEQGRSNQPQHF

v_call: TRBV9
d_call: TRBD1
clone_size: NA
j_call: TRBJ2-5
cdr3_aa: CASSVGWDRGHETQYF

v_call: TRBV5-4
d_call: NA
clone_size: NA
j_call: TRBJ2-2
cdr3_aa: CASSTDRRNTGELFF

v_call: TRBV10-2
d_call: TRBD1
clone_size: NA
j_call: TRBJ1-6
cdr3_aa: CASSRTGTNNSPLHF

v_call: TRBV29-1
d_call: TRBD1
clone_size: few
j_call: TRBJ1-2
cdr3_aa: CSVGTGGAVGYGYTF

v_call: TRBV6-4
d_call: TRBD1
clone_size: NA
j_call: TRBJ1-5
cdr3_aa: CASRPGQGVLNQPQHF

v_call: TRBV5-4
d_call: NA
clone_size: NA
j_call: TRBJ2-6
cdr3_aa: CASTSRSGANVLTF

v_call: TRBV5-1
d_call: NA
clone_size: NA
j_call: TRBJ2-1
cdr3_aa: CASSLPMDEQFF

v_call: TRBV6-6
d_call: NA
clone_size: NA
j_call: TRBJ1-1
cdr3_aa: CASSYSFGLPEAFF

v_call: TRBV30
d_call: NA
clone_size: NA
j_call: TRBJ2-5
cdr3_aa: CAWSDRQTQYF

v_call: TRBV10-3
d_call: NA
clone_size: NA
j_call: TRBJ2-2
cdr3_aa: CAISVQASNTGELFF

v_call: TRBV2
d_call: TRBD1
clone_size: NA
j_call: TRBJ1-3
cdr3_aa: CASCLEGQGRSGNTIYF

v_call: TRBV6-5
d_call: NA
clone_size: NA
j_call: TRBJ2-2
cdr3_aa: CASSLSGVGELFF

v_call: TRBV6-1
d_call: NA
clone_size: NA
j_call: TRBJ1-1
cdr3_aa: CASSEGRGHLMNTEAFF

v_call: TRBV11-2
d_call: NA
clone_size: NA
j_call: TRBJ1-2
cdr3_aa: CASRTLGGRDYGYTF

v_call: TRBV11-1
d_call: TRBD1
clone_size: NA
j_call: TRBJ2-7
cdr3_aa: CASSSYSGQGGEQYF

v_call: TRBV10-2
d_call: NA
clone_size: NA
j_call: TRBJ2-7
cdr3_aa: CAIHRGGEQYF

v_call: TRBV5-1
d_call: NA
clone_size: few
j_call: TRBJ2-6
cdr3_aa: CASSLDGPGTRTSGANVLTF

v_call: TRBV5-1
d_call: TRBD2
clone_size: NA
j_call: TRBJ2-7
cdr3_aa: CASRLTSGGAYEQYF

v_call: TRBV19
d_call: NA
clone_size: once
j_call: TRBJ1-6
cdr3_aa: CASSVLGGFSPLHF

v_call: TRBV20-1
d_call: NA
clone_size: NA
j_call: TRBJ2-7
cdr3_aa: CSALRVGEQYF

v_call: TRBV4-1
d_call: TRBD1
clone_size: NA
j_call: TRBJ1-2
cdr3_aa: CASSLTTGTGGARGGYTF

v_call: TRBV7-9
d_call: TRBD1
clone_size: few
j_call: TRBJ1-1
cdr3_aa: CASSLGQGVLVAFF

v_call: TRBV7-2
d_call: NA
clone_size: NA
j_call: TRBJ2-1
cdr3_aa: CASSAHGRSNEQFF

v_call: TRBV19
d_call: TRBD1
clone_size: NA
j_call: TRBJ1-5
cdr3_aa: CATSGQGGQPQHF

v_call: TRBV6-1
d_call: NA
clone_size: NA
j_call: TRBJ1-1
cdr3_aa: CASSGRRADTEAFF

v_call: TRBV7-9
d_call: TRBD1
clone_size: NA
j_call: TRBJ1-1
cdr3_aa: CASSSLEVTGHNTEAFF

v_call: TRBV2
d_call: NA
clone_size: NA
j_call: TRBJ1-4
cdr3_aa: CASGPGGMGEKLFF

v_call: TRBV30
d_call: NA
clone_size: NA
j_call: TRBJ2-7
cdr3_aa: CAWSLGGEQYF

v_call: TRBV27
d_call: NA
clone_size: NA
j_call: TRBJ1-6
cdr3_aa: CASSPRQSSYNSPLHF

v_call: TRBV5-1
d_call: NA
clone_size: NA
j_call: TRBJ2-3
cdr3_aa: CASSLGAASAGDTQYF

v_call: TRBV7-3
d_call: TRBD1
clone_size: NA
j_call: TRBJ1-2
cdr3_aa: CASSFSGTGDYGYTF

v_call: TRBV18
d_call: TRBD1
clone_size: NA
j_call: TRBJ1-1
cdr3_aa: CASSLGQGGLGTEAFF

v_call: TRBV5-1
d_call: NA
clone_size: NA
j_call: NA
cdr3_aa: CASSLAPRRDTHYEQYF

v_call: TRBV7-3
d_call: NA
clone_size: once
j_call: TRBJ2-2
cdr3_aa: CASSPLTNTGELFF

v_call: TRBV11-3
d_call: NA
clone_size: NA
j_call: TRBJ2-1
cdr3_aa: CASSLKGGIGNEQFF